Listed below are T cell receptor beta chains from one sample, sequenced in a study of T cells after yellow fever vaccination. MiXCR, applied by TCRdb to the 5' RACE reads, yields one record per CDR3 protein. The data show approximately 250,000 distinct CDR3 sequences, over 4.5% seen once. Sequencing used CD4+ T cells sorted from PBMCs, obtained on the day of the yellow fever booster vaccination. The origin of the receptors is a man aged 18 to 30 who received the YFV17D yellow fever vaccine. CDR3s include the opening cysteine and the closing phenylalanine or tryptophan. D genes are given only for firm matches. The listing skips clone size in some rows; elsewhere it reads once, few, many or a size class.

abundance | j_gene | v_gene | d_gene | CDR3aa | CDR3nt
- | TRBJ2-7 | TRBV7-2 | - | CASSLARDVPYEQYF | TGTGCCAGCAGCTTAGCCCGGGACGTTCCCTACGAGCAGTACTTC
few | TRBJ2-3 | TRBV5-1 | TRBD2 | CASSRLRGVTDTQYF | TGCGCCAGCAGCCGGCTGCGGGGGGTGACAGATACGCAGTATTTT
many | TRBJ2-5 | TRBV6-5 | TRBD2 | CASSYSKISGGRMKTQYF | TGTGCCAGCAGTTACTCGAAGATTAGCGGGGGCCGAATGAAGACCCAGTACTTC
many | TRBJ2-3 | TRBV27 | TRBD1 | CASSSTGADTQYF | TGTGCCAGCAGTTCGACAGGGGCTGATACGCAGTATTTT
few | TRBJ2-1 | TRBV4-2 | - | CASSQNQYNEQFF | TGTGCCAGCAGCCAAAACCAATACAATGAGCAGTTCTTC
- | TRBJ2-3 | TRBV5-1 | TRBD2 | CASSSGTSGGLGTDTQYF | TGCGCCAGCAGCTCTGGGACTAGCGGGGGACTAGGCACAGATACGCAGTATTTT
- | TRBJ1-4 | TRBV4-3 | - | CASSQGAGIGKLFF | TGCGCCAGCAGCCAAGGGGCGGGTATCGGAAAACTGTTTTTT
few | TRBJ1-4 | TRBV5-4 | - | CASSLGGPNQGRMEKLFF | TGTGCCAGCAGTCTGGGGGGGCCGAATCAGGGCCGTATGGAAAAACTGTTTTTT
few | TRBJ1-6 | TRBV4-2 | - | CASSQESFLGNRFGSPLHF | TGTGCCAGCAGCCAAGAGTCTTTCCTGGGGAATAGATTCGGTTCACCCCTCCACTTT
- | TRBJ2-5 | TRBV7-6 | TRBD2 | CASSLDPPSGDSQETQYF | TGTGCCAGCAGCTTAGACCCCCCGAGCGGGGACTCCCAAGAGACCCAGTACTTC
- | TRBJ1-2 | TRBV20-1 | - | CSARVQANYGYTF | TGCAGTGCTAGAGTACAAGCTAACTATGGCTACACCTTC
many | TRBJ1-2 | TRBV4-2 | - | CASSQDSGGTYGYTF | TGTGCCAGCAGCCAAGATTCGGGAGGGACCTATGGCTACACCTTC
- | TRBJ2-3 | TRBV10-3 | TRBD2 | CAIRSSATSMSTDTQYF | TGTGCCATCAGGTCCAGTGCGACTAGCATGAGCACAGATACGCAGTATTTT
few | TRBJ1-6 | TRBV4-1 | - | CASSYRGARTPGNSPLHF | TGCGCCAGCAGCTATAGGGGGGCTCGAACACCGGGCAATTCACCCCTCCACTTT
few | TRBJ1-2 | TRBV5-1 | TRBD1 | CASSLAGQGVPTNYGYTF | TGCGCCAGCAGCTTGGCCGGACAGGGGGTTCCTACTAACTATGGCTACACCTTC
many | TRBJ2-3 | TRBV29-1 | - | CSVRGRPDTQYF | TGCAGCGTTCGGGGGAGGCCAGATACGCAGTATTTT
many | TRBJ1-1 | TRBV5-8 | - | CASSPAPDKPTEAFF | TGTGCCAGCAGCCCGGCACCAGACAAGCCTACTGAAGCTTTCTTT
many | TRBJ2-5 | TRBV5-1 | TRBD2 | CASSSTYRVAGQETQYF | TGCGCCAGCAGCTCAACCTACCGGGTAGCGGGGCAAGAGACCCAGTACTTC
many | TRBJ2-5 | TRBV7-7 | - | CASTPGSGVTTQYF | TGTGCTAGCACCCCGGGGTCGGGGGTGACGACCCAGTACTTC
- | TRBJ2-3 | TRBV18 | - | CASSPPIRGFGDTQYF | TGTGCCAGCTCACCACCGATTCGGGGATTCGGAGATACGCAGTATTTT
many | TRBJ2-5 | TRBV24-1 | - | CATSDGIAGETQYF | TGTGCCACCAGTGATGGGATAGCCGGAGAGACCCAGTACTTC
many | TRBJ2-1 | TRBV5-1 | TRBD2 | CATAIELYSGNEQFF | TGCGCCACCGCAATTGAACTGTATAGCGGGAATGAGCAGTTCTTC
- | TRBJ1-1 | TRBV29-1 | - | CSVAPGPNTEAFF | TGCAGCGTTGCCCCCGGGCCGAACACTGAAGCTTTCTTT
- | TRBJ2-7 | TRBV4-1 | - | CASSQVVGSNEQYF | TGCGCCAGCAGCCAAGTGGTTGGGTCCAACGAGCAGTACTTC
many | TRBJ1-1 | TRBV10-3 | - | CAIRRTDGSEAFF | TGTGCCATCAGAAGAACCGACGGATCGGAAGCTTTCTTT
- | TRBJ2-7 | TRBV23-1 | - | CASSPLPSSYEQYF | TGCGCCAGCAGTCCTCTTCCAAGCTCCTACGAGCAGTACTTC
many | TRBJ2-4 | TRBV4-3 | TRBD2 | CASSQDRLAVLAKNIQYF | TGCGCCAGCAGCCAAGATCGGCTAGCGGTCCTAGCCAAAAACATTCAGTACTTC
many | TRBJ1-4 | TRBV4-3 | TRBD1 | CASSQDSGTGGVRLFF | TGCGCCAGCAGCCAAGACTCTGGGACAGGGGGCGTAAGACTGTTTTTT
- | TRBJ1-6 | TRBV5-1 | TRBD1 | CASSLDLGQGTYNSPLHF | TGCGCCAGCAGCTTGGATTTGGGACAGGGGACCTATAATTCACCCCTCCACTTT
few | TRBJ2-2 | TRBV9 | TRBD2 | CASSVEAGGRYTGELFF | TGTGCCAGCAGCGTAGAGGCGGGAGGACGCTACACCGGGGAGCTGTTTTTT
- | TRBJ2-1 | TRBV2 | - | CASSELELGEQFF | TGTGCCAGCAGTGAGTTAGAATTAGGTGAGCAGTTCTTC
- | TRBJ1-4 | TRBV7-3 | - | CASRSREGDEKLFF | TGTGCCAGCAGAAGCAGGGAGGGCGATGAAAAACTGTTTTTT
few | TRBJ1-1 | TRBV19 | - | CASAGGGRFFTEAFF | TGTGCCAGTGCTGGGGGGGGGCGCTTCTTCACTGAAGCTTTCTTT
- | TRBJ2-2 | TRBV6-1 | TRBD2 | CASSEPGGTGELFF | TGTGCCAGCAGTGAGCCCGGGGGGACCGGGGAGCTGTTTTTT
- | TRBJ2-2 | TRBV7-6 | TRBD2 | CASSLAPGGNTGELFF | TGTGCCAGCAGCTTAGCCCCGGGGGGTAACACCGGGGAGCTGTTTTTT
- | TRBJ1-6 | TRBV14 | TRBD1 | CASSQGHRGKISYNSPLHF | TGTGCCAGCAGCCAAGGCCACAGGGGCAAGATCTCCTATAATTCACCCCTCCACTTT
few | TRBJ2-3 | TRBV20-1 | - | CSASGASSTDTQYF | TGCAGTGCTAGCGGGGCTTCTAGCACAGATACGCAGTATTTT
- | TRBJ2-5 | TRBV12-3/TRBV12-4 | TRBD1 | CASSATGVTRQETQYF | TGTGCCAGCAGTGCTACAGGGGTCACGAGACAAGAGACCCAGTACTTC
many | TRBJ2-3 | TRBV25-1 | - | CASSDARGYTDTQYF | TGTGCCAGCAGTGACGCCAGGGGATACACAGATACGCAGTATTTT
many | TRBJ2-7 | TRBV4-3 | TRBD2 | CASSHRLAEQAHYEQYF | TGCGCCAGCAGCCACCGACTAGCGGAACAAGCCCACTACGAGCAGTACTTC
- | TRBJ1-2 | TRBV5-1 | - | CASRGEDYGYTF | TGCGCCAGCAGAGGAGAAGACTATGGCTACACCTTC
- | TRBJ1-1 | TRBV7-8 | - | CASSLPGASTEAFF | TGTGCCAGCAGCCTCCCGGGGGCGAGCACTGAAGCTTTCTTT
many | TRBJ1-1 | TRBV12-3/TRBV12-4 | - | CASSLVRAVREGGTNTEAFF | TGTGCCAGCAGTTTAGTGCGAGCAGTCAGGGAGGGGGGGACGAACACTGAAGCTTTCTTT
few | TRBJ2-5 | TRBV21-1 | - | CASSKEGEEAQYF | TGTGCCAGCAGCAAAGAAGGGGAGGAGGCCCAGTACTTC
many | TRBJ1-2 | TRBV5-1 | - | CASSLMGDYGYTF | TGTGCCAGCAGTCTGATGGGGGACTATGGCTACACCTTC